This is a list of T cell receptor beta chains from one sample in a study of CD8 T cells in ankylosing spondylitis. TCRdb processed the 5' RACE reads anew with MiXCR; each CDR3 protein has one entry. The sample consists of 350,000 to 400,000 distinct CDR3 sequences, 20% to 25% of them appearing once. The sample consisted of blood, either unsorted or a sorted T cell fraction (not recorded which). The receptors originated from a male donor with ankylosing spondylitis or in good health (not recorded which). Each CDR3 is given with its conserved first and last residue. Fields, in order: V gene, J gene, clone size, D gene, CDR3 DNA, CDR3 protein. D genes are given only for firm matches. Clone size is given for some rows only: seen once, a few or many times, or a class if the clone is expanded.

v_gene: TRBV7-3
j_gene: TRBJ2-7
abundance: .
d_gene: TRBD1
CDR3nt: TGTGCCAGCAGCTGGACAGGGCTTAGCGAGCAGTACTTC
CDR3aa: CASSWTGLSEQYF

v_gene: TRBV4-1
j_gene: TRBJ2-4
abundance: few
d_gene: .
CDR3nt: TGCGCCAGCAGCCAAGATGGCAGGGCCGCCAAAAACATTCAGTACTTC
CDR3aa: CASSQDGRAAKNIQYF

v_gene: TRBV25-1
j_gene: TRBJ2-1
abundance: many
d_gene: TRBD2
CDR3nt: TGTGCCAGCAGTGACCAACCGGGACTAGCCTCCAATGAGCAGTTCTTC
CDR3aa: CASSDQPGLASNEQFF

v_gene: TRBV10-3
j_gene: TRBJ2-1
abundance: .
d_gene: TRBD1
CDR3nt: TGTGCCATCAGTGAGTCGTGGCAGGGGGTAGAAAATGAGCAGTTCTTC
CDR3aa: CAISESWQGVENEQFF

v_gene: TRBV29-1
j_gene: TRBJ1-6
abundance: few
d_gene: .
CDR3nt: TGCAGCGTTGAGAGGGAAAGTTCACCCCTCCACTTT
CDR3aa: CSVERESSPLHF

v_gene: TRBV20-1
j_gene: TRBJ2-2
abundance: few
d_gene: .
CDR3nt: TGCAGTGCTAGACAGGGGACTCTCCCTAACGCGAACACCGGGGAGCTGTTTTTT
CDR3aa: CSARQGTLPNANTGELFF

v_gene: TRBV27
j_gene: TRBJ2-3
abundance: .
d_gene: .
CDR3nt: TGTGCCAGCAGGGGACGGGACCCTTCCACAGATACGCAGTATTTT
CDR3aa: CASRGRDPSTDTQYF

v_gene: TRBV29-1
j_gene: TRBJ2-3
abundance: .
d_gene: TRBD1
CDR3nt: TGCAGCGCCCCCGACAGGGTGGCGGGAGATACGCAGTATTTT
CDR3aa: CSAPDRVAGDTQYF

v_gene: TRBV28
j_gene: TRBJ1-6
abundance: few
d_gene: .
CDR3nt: TGTGCCAGCAGTTCACCAGCCTCGAGTTCACCCCTCCACTTT
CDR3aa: CASSSPASSSPLHF

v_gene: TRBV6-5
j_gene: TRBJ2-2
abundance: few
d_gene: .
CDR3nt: TGTGCCAGCAGTTACGCAGTAGGGTCTGGGGCCGGGGAGCTGTTTTTT
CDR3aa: CASSYAVGSGAGELFF

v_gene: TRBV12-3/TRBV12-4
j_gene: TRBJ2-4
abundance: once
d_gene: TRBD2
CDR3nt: TGTGCCATCAGTTTTTCCGGTGCCGCGCGGGGGGGCGACCAAAACATTCAGTACTTC
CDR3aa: CAISFSGAARGGDQNIQYF

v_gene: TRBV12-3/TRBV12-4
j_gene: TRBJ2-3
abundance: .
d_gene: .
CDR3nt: TGTGCCAGCAGTGCCGGCGACGTGGGGTCGGATACGCAGTATTTT
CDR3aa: CASSAGDVGSDTQYF

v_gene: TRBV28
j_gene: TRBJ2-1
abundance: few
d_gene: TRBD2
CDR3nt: TGTGCCAGCAGCCTTCCCACTAGCGGGGGCGCCTACAATGAGCAGTTCTTC
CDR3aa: CASSLPTSGGAYNEQFF

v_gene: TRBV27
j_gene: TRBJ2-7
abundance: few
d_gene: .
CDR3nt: TGTGCCAGCAGTTCCCTCCGGGACGAAAACCCCTTCTACGAGCAGTACTTC
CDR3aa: CASSSLRDENPFYEQYF

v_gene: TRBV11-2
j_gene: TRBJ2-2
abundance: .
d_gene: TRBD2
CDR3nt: TGTGCCAGCAGCTCCCGAGTAGCGGGGCACGGGGAGCTGTTTTTT
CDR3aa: CASSSRVAGHGELFF

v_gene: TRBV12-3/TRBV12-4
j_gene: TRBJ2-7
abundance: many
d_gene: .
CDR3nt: TGTGCCAGCAGTTTGACCTCCTACGAGCAGTACTTC
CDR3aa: CASSLTSYEQYF

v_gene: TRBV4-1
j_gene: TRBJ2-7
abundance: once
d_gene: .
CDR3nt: TGCGCCAGCAGCCAAGTCCAGGGTGGGCCCTACGAGCAGTACTTC
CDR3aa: CASSQVQGGPYEQYF

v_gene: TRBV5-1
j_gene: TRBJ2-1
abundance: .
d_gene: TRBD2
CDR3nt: TGCGCCAGCAGCGGAGAGGAACTAGCGGGGGGGCTCGGTCGGTTCTTC
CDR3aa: CASSGEELAGGLGRFF

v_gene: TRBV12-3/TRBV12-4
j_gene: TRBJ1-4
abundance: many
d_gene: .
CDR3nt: TGTGCCAGCAGTTTAGGTGAAAAACTGTTTTTT
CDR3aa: CASSLGEKLFF

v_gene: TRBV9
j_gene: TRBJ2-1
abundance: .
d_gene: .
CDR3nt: TGTGCCAGCAGCGTCGGTTTGGAGCAGTTCTTC
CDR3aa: CASSVGLEQFF

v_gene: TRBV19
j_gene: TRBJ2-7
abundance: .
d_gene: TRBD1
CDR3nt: TGTGCCAGTAGTGCGGGACAGGGGGTATCCTACGAGCAGTACTTC
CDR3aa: CASSAGQGVSYEQYF

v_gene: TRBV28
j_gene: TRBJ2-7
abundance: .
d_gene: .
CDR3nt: TGTGCCAGCAGTAAATGGCAGCCCTACGAGCAGTACTTC
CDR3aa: CASSKWQPYEQYF

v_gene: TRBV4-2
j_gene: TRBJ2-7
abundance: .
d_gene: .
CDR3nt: TGTGCCAGCAGCAACGAGGACTTCTACGAGCAGTACTTC
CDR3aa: CASSNEDFYEQYF

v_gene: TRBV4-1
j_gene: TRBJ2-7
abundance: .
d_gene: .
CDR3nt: TGCGCCAGCAGCCAACCAGGACTCAATTACGAGCAGTACTTC
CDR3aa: CASSQPGLNYEQYF

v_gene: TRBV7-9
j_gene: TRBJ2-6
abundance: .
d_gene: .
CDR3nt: TGTGCCAGCAGCTTACCCACACAGGGAACCGGGGCCAACGTCCTGACTTTC
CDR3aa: CASSLPTQGTGANVLTF

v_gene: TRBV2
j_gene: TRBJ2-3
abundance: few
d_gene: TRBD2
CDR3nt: TGTGCCGGTTTAGCGGGGGACACAGATACGCAGTATTTT
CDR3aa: CAGLAGDTDTQYF

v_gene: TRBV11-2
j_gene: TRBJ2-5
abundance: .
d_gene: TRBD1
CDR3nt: TGTGCCAGCAGCTCGGGACAGGGGCCAAAGTACCAAGAGACCCAGTACTTC
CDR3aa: CASSSGQGPKYQETQYF

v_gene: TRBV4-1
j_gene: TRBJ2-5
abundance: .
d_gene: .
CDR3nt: TGCGCCAGCAGCCAAGAAATGGGGGATTGGGAGACCCAGTACTTC
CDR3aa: CASSQEMGDWETQYF

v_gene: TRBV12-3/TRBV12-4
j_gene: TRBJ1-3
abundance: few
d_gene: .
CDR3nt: TGTGCCAGCAGTTTTTCCCTCTCTGGAAACACCATATATTTT
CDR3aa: CASSFSLSGNTIYF

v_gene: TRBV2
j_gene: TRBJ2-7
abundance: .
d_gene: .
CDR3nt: TGTGCCAGCAGTGTGGCTCTTTACGAGCAGTACTTC
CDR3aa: CASSVALYEQYF

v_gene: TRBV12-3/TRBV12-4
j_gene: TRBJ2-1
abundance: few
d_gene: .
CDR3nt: TGTGCCAGCAGTTTAGCGCTTTCCTACAATGAGCAGTTCTTC
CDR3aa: CASSLALSYNEQFF

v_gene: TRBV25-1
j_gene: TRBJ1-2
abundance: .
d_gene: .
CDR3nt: TGTGCCAGCAGTCCTATAGGGTCCAGGGGCTACACCTTC
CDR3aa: CASSPIGSRGYTF

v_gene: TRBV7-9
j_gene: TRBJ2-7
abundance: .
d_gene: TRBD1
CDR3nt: TGTGCCAGCAGCCCAAAACAGGGGGCTTGGGAGCAGTACTTC
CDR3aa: CASSPKQGAWEQYF

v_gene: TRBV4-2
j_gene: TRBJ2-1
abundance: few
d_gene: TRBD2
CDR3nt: TGTGCCAGCAGCCTAAGCCTAGCGGGGGGGCCGGGTTTCGATGAGCAGTTCTTC
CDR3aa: CASSLSLAGGPGFDEQFF

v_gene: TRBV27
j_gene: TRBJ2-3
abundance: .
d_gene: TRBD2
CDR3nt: TGTGCCAGCAGTGCAACTAGCGGGGGGCCCACAGATACGCAGTATTTT
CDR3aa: CASSATSGGPTDTQYF

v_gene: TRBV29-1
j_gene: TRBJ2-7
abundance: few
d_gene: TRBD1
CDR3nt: TGCAGCGTGGGGTCGAATTTTAGGGGGCCCTACGAGCAGTACTTC
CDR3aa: CSVGSNFRGPYEQYF

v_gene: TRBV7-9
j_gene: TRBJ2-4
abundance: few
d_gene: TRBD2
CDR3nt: TGTGCCAGCACCTCCGGGGGGGTCAAAAACATTCAGTACTTC
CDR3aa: CASTSGGVKNIQYF

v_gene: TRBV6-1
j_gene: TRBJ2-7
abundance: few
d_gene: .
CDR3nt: TGTGCCACCGTAGACACGTACGAGCAGTACTTC
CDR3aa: CATVDTYEQYF

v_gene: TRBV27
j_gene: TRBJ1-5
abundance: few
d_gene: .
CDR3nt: TGTGCCAGCAGTCCAGGGCACACGAATCAGCCCCAGCATTTT
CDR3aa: CASSPGHTNQPQHF

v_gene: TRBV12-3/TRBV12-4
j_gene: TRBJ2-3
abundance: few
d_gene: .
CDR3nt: TGTGCCAGCAGTTCAGGGGAAGGGGGGGATACGCAGTATTTT
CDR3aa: CASSSGEGGDTQYF

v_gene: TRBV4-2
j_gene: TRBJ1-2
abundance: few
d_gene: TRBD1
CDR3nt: TGTGCCAGCAGCCAAAGAGCCGGGACAGCAGATAACTATGGCTACACCTTC
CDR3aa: CASSQRAGTADNYGYTF

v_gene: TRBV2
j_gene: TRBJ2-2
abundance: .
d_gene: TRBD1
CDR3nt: TGTGCCAGCAGTGATTGGGACAGCGCAGACACCGGGGAGCTGTTTTTT
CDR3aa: CASSDWDSADTGELFF

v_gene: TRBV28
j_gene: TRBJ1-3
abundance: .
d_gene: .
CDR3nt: TGTGCCAGCACCTGGGACATTTTTGGAAACACCATATATTTT
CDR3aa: CASTWDIFGNTIYF

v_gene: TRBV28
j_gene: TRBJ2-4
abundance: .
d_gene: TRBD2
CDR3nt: TGTGCCAGCAGTGGAACTAGCGGGAAAAACATTCAGTACTTC
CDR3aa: CASSGTSGKNIQYF

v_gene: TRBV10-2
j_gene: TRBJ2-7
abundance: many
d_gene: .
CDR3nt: TGCGCCAGCAGTGACAAGACACGAACCTACGAGCAGTACTTC
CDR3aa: CASSDKTRTYEQYF

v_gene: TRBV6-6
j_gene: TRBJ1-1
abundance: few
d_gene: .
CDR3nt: TGTGCCAGCACCCCCTTAGGGCCCGGAGCTTTCTTT
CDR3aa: CASTPLGPGAFF

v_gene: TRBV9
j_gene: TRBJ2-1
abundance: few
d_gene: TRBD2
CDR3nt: TGTGCCAGCAGCACCCCTAGCGGGGGGACCTACAATGAGCAGTTCTTC
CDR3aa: CASSTPSGGTYNEQFF

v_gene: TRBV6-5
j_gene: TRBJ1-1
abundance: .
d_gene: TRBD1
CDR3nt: TGTGCCAGCAGTTTGGGGGCGGCAGGGGGAGTTTTCTTT
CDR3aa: CASSLGAAGGVFF

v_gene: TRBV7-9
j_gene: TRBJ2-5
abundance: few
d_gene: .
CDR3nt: TGTGCCAGCAGCTTAGGGATAGGAGGACCGCAGTACTTC
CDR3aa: CASSLGIGGPQYF

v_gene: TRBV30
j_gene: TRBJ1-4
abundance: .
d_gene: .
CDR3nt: TGTGCCTGGCGGACAGTGGTTAATGAAAAACTGTTTTTT
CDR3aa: CAWRTVVNEKLFF

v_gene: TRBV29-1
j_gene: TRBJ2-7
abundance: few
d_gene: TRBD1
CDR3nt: TGCAGCGTTGAAGGGGTACAGGGGGCACACGAGCAGTACTTC
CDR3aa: CSVEGVQGAHEQYF

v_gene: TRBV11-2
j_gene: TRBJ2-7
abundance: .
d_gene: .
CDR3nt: TGTGCCAGCAGCTTAGGGACTAGGGGGCCCCACTACGAGCAGTACTTC
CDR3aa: CASSLGTRGPHYEQYF

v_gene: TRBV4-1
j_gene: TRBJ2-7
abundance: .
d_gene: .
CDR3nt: TGCGCCAGCAGCCAAGACGCAGGGAAGTCCAACGAGCAGTACTTC
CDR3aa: CASSQDAGKSNEQYF